Below, 20 T cell receptor beta chains from the same sample are listed, as sequenced in a study of lymphopenia after photon versus proton radiotherapy. Data came from immunoSEQ multiplex PCR; TCRdb stores just in-frame clones and leaves some out. The table records roughly 38,000 clones, roughly 90% of them present only once. The starting material was peripheral blood, obtained from a patient treated with photon-based radiotherapy. These receptors came from a man aged 60 to 69 with cholangiocarcinoma.

This clone was counted once. V gene TRBV5-1 combines with J gene TRBJ2-7, with 8 nucleotides matching TRBD2. This CDR3 contains 15 residues. The V gene end was trimmed by 4 bases and the J gene end by 0 bases; junction bases not matched to a gene: 6. Germline V CDR1 and CDR2: SGHRS, YFSETQ. The CDR3 DNA reads as TGCGCCAGCAGCCTTCAGCGGGGGCGCTCCTACGAGCAGTACTTC. Amino acids: CASSLQRGRSYEQYF.

The chain combines TRBV11-3 with TRBJ1-3; the match to TRBD1 covers 9 bases. In germline, CDR1 is SGHNT, CDR2 YENEEA. The CDR3 sequence is 16 residues long. Trimming at V came to 1 base and at J to 3 bases, leaving 4 bases not matched to a gene. The chain's CDR3 is CASSLAGTGSGNTIYF. CDR3 DNA sequence: TGTGCCAGCAGCTTAGCCGGGACAGGGAGTGGAAACACCATATATTTT.

This rearrangement joins TRBV6-1 to TRBJ1-4; TRBD1 might be the D (5 bases). Trimming removed 8 bases from V and 8 bases from J, with 21 bases in between. Germline CDR1 and CDR2: MNHNS and SASEGT. The CDR3 is 15 residues long. CDR3 sequence: CASRLEGRENEKLFF. The DNA of the CDR3 is TGTGCCAGCCGCCTGGAAGGCAGGGAGAACGAAAAACTGTTTTTT.

The genes are TRBV5-4 and TRBJ2-7; no firm D call. Trimming took off 2 bases at V and 1 base at J, with 7 bases between the two ends. The germline CDR1 and CDR2 sequences are SGHNT and YYREEE (reference sequence). This CDR3 has 13 amino acids. CDR3 protein: CASSLEYSYEQYF. CDR3 sequence (DNA): TGTGCCAGCAGCTTAGAATATTCCTACGAGCAGTACTTC.

The chain employs TRBV9 and TRBJ2-7, with 10 bases matching TRBD2. This CDR3 has 17 amino acids. J was trimmed by 2 bases and V by 0 bases; bases with no gene match: 8. Germline values: CDR1 SGDLS, CDR2 YYNGEE. Here the CDR3 DNA reads TGTGCCAGCAGCGTAGGTGAGGGGCTAGCGGGAGCCTACGAGCAGTACTTC. Protein: CASSVGEGLAGAYEQYF.

This rearrangement joins TRBV19 to TRBJ1-1; 7 nucleotides align to TRBD1. CDR1 and CDR2 from the germline V gene are LNHDA and SQIVND (reference sequence). The V and J ends lost 6 bases and 4 bases, in that order; junction bases with no gene match: 8. This CDR3 is built from 14 residues. The CDR3 reads CASSRDSRGTEAFF. The CDR3 DNA reads as TGTGCCAGTAGCCGGGACAGTCGGGGCACTGAAGCTTTCTTT.

The V call is TRBV28, the J call TRBJ1-4; D is unclear. From germline, CDR1 is MDHEN and CDR2 SYDVKM. The V and J ends lost 4 bases and 5 bases respectively, with 2 bases between them. The CDR3 spans 11 residues. CDR3 DNA: TGTGCCAGCAGTTCAAATGAAAAACTGTTTTTT. This codes for CASSSNEKLFF.

The gene calls are TRBV5-8 and TRBJ1-4; D uncertain. The length of the CDR3 is 14 residues. CDR1 is SGHTS, CDR2 YDEGEE, per germline. V was cut by 0 bases and J by 7 bases, with 10 bases left in between. Here the CDR3 reads CASSLGLRREKLFF. The CDR3 nucleotides are TGTGCCAGCAGCTTGGGGCTCCGTCGTGAAAAACTGTTTTTT.

V gene TRBV6-5 combines with J gene TRBJ1-2, with D tentatively TRBD1 (5 bases). Germline V gene lookup returns CDR1 MNHEY and CDR2 SVGAGI. Deletions cut 6 bases from V and 3 bases from J, with 11 bases between. The length of the CDR3 is 13 residues. The CDR3 reads CASRPREDYGYTF. Written as DNA, the CDR3 is TGTGCCAGCAGGCCCAGGGAGGACTATGGCTACACCTTC.

The J gene is TRBJ2-1, the V gene TRBV28; perhaps TRBD1 as D (8 bases). From germline, CDR1 is MDHEN and CDR2 SYDVKM. Trimming stripped 5 bases from V and 6 bases from J, with 17 bases between. CDR3 length: 15 amino acids. The CDR3 DNA reads as TGTGCCAGCAGTGGGGGGGACAGGATCTTCAATGAGCAGTTCTTC. Its protein is CASSGGDRIFNEQFF.

The chain has TRBV21-1 and TRBJ2-5; the table gives TRBD2 as D, unverified against the DNA. TRBV21-1 is classified as a pseudogene. This CDR3 has 14 amino acids. CDR3 amino acids: CAIINLTSVETQYF. Here the CDR3 DNA reads TGTGCCATCATAAACCTGACTAGCGTGGAGACCCAGTACTTC.

V and J are TRBV4-1 and TRBJ2-7; D is possibly TRBD1 or TRBD2 (5 bases each). Germline CDR1 reads MGHRA; CDR2 reads YSYEKL. The CDR3 runs 14 residues. Deletions cut 4 bases from V and 6 bases from J, with 16 bases between. The CDR3 loop is CASSPRDLSGEQYF. CDR3 sequence (DNA): TGCGCCAGCAGCCCTCGGGACCTTTCTGGCGAGCAGTACTTC.

The V call is TRBV5-4, the J call TRBJ1-2, with 10 bases lining up with TRBD1. The V gene's germline CDR1 is SGHNT and CDR2 YYREEE (reference sequence). Trimming at V came to 1 base and at J to 2 bases, leaving 14 bases not matched to a gene. The CDR3 is 19 residues long. The CDR3 reads CASSLSSGQGEGTNYGYTF. CDR3 bases: TGTGCCAGCAGCTTGTCGTCCGGACAGGGGGAAGGCACAAACTATGGCTACACCTTC.

V and J are TRBV27 and TRBJ2-7; 9 bases line up with TRBD1. CDR3 size: 14 residues. Looked up from germline, CDR1 is MNHEY and CDR2 is SMNVEV (reference sequence). The V segment lost 6 bases and the J segment 6 bases; nucleotides outside the gene matches: 9. CDR3 nucleotide sequence: TGTGCCAGCAGGGCCGGGACAGGGCCCCCCGAGCAGTACTTC. It encodes CASRAGTGPPEQYF.

The CDR3 is CASSIGQRENSPLHF. The CDR3 nucleotides read TGTGCCAGCAGCATCGGACAGAGGGAAAATTCACCCCTCCACTTT. J is TRBJ1-6 and V is TRBV2; D might be TRBD1 (6 bases). CDR1 SNHLY and CDR2 FYNNEI come from the germline V gene. Trimming took 6 bases from V and 7 from J, leaving 16 bases between them. The CDR3 runs 15 residues.

The gene calls are TRBV19 and TRBJ2-1; TRBD2 aligns across 7 bases. Germline lookup yields CDR1 LNHDA and CDR2 SQIVND (reference sequence). The CDR3 runs to 18 residues. V lost 5 bases, J lost 2 bases, and 15 bases stayed unmatched. Written as DNA, the CDR3 is TGTGCCAGTAGTCCCCCCCCGGGGCGGGAGACCACCTACAATGAGCAGTTCTTC. Protein: CASSPPPGRETTYNEQFF.

This chain uses TRBV18 with TRBJ1-5; 9 bases map to TRBD1. Germline-derived CDR1 and CDR2 are KGHSH and LQKENI. Trimming removed 6 bases from V and 5 bases from J; junction bases left unmatched: 17. This CDR3 contains 18 residues. The CDR3, as DNA: TGTGCCAGCTCCCTAAATCCAATACTGGGACAGGGCCATCAGCCCCAGCATTTT. Its protein is CASSLNPILGQGHQPQHF.

This sequence joins TRBV5-1 and TRBJ2-3, with D perhaps matching TRBD2 (6 bases). Germline V gene sequence: CDR1 SGHRS, CDR2 YFSETQ. This CDR3 is built from 15 residues. Trimming took off 4 bases at V and 4 bases at J, with 16 bases between the two ends. Here the CDR3 reads CASSPEGLAPDTQYF. The CDR3, as DNA: TGCGCCAGCAGCCCTGAGGGGCTAGCGCCAGATACGCAGTATTTT. Together with reference TRBV5-1 and TRBJ2-3, the CDR3 gives the full variable domain: KAGVTQTPRYLIKTRGQQVTLSCSPISGHRSVSWYQQTPGQGLQFLFEYFSETQRNKGNFPGRFSGRQFSNSRSEMNVSTLELGDSALYLCASSPEGLAPDTQYFGPGTRLTVL.

The chain employs TRBV11-3 and TRBJ1-1; D is unresolved. Trimming stripped 5 bases from V and 0 bases from J, with 4 bases between. The CDR3 contains 12 residues. Germline V gene data show CDR1 as SGHNT and CDR2 as YENEEA. The CDR3 protein is CASSRVNTEAFF. DNA for the CDR3: TGTGCCAGCAGCAGGGTGAACACTGAAGCTTTCTTT.

The chain links TRBV7-3 to TRBJ2-7; possible D gene TRBD1, 5 bases. Trimming stripped 5 bases from V and 4 bases from J, with 12 bases between. Germline CDR1 and CDR2: SGHTA and FQGTGA. The CDR3 runs to 13 residues. DNA for the CDR3: TGTGCCAGCAGCCCAGGGTCAACTTACGAGCAGTACTTC. This encodes CASSPGSTYEQYF.